Listed below are T cell receptor beta chains from one sample, sequenced in a study of T-cell reconstitution after alpha-beta-depleted transplantation in children. MiXCR, applied by TCRdb to the PCR reads, yields one record per CDR3 protein. The repertoire holds a few hundred thousand distinct CDR3 sequences, with over 20% as singletons. The starting material was PBMCs, obtained before TCRalphabeta/CD19-depleted stem cell transplant. Receptors originate from a boy less than two years old with Wiskott-Aldrich syndrome, due to receive a stem cell transplant. Each CDR3 is given with its conserved first and last residue. The order of the fields is V gene, D gene, J gene, clone size, CDR3 DNA, CDR3 protein. D genes are given only for firm matches. Only part of the rows carry a size: once, few, many, or a class if the clone is expanded.

v_gene: TRBV29-1; d_gene: TRBD1; j_gene: TRBJ2-7; abundance: -; CDR3nt: TGCAGCGTTGGGGGACAGAAATACGAGCAGTACTTC; CDR3aa: CSVGGQKYEQYF
v_gene: TRBV20-1; d_gene: TRBD2; j_gene: TRBJ2-7; abundance: -; CDR3nt: TGCAGTGCTGGGACTAGCGGGAAGTCCGAGCAGTACTTC; CDR3aa: CSAGTSGKSEQYF
v_gene: TRBV24-1; d_gene: TRBD2; j_gene: TRBJ2-2; abundance: -; CDR3nt: TGTGCCACCAGACCTCCGGGACTAGCGGGAACCGGGGAGCTGTTTTTT; CDR3aa: CATRPPGLAGTGELFF
v_gene: TRBV20-1; d_gene: -; j_gene: TRBJ2-3; abundance: few; CDR3nt: TGCAGTGCTATAGGGAGATCCGGCACAGATACGCAGTATTTT; CDR3aa: CSAIGRSGTDTQYF
v_gene: TRBV24-1; d_gene: TRBD2; j_gene: TRBJ2-1; abundance: few; CDR3nt: TGTGCCACCAGTGATCTGGCGGGAGGGCGTTATGAGCAGTTCTTC; CDR3aa: CATSDLAGGRYEQFF
v_gene: TRBV7-2; d_gene: -; j_gene: TRBJ2-7; abundance: few; CDR3nt: TGTGCCAGCAGCGATAGGACGGACTCCTACGAGCAGTACTTC; CDR3aa: CASSDRTDSYEQYF
v_gene: TRBV2; d_gene: -; j_gene: TRBJ2-2; abundance: few; CDR3nt: TGTGCCAGCAAGGACTCCACGAACACCGGGGAGCTGTTTTTT; CDR3aa: CASKDSTNTGELFF
v_gene: TRBV5-1; d_gene: -; j_gene: TRBJ2-7; abundance: few; CDR3nt: TGCGCCAGCAGCTACGAGCAGTACTTC; CDR3aa: CASSYEQYF
v_gene: TRBV12-3/TRBV12-4; d_gene: TRBD2; j_gene: TRBJ2-1; abundance: -; CDR3nt: TGTGCCAGCAGTTTAGATGGACTAGCGGGTGACAATGAGCAGTTCTTC; CDR3aa: CASSLDGLAGDNEQFF
v_gene: TRBV28; d_gene: TRBD1; j_gene: TRBJ1-5; abundance: once; CDR3nt: TGTGCCAGCAGATCACGACAGGGCCGTAGTCAGCCCCAGCATTTT; CDR3aa: CASRSRQGRSQPQHF
v_gene: TRBV25-1; d_gene: TRBD2; j_gene: TRBJ2-1; abundance: -; CDR3nt: TGTGCCAGCAGTGACCCGGGAGGGCCCGGAAATGAGCAGTTCTTC; CDR3aa: CASSDPGGPGNEQFF
v_gene: TRBV4-2; d_gene: TRBD2; j_gene: TRBJ2-7; abundance: few; CDR3nt: TGTGCCAGCAGCCAAGATCAGCGGGACTACGAGCAGTACTTC; CDR3aa: CASSQDQRDYEQYF
v_gene: TRBV4-1; d_gene: TRBD2; j_gene: TRBJ2-1; abundance: -; CDR3nt: TGCGCCAGCAGCCAAGATCCGGGAGGGGCGAATGAGCAGTTCTTC; CDR3aa: CASSQDPGGANEQFF
v_gene: TRBV3-1; d_gene: -; j_gene: TRBJ1-2; abundance: -; CDR3nt: TGTGCCAGCAGCCAAGGACAGTTCAGAAATGGCTACACCTTC; CDR3aa: CASSQGQFRNGYTF
v_gene: TRBV6-2/TRBV6-3; d_gene: -; j_gene: TRBJ2-7; abundance: few; CDR3nt: TGTGCCAGCAGTTACGACGACGTCTCCTACGAGCAGTACTTC; CDR3aa: CASSYDDVSYEQYF
v_gene: TRBV12-3/TRBV12-4; d_gene: -; j_gene: TRBJ2-4; abundance: -; CDR3nt: TGTGCCAGCAGTTTCCTCTGGCGGGACAAAAACATTCAGTACTTC; CDR3aa: CASSFLWRDKNIQYF
v_gene: TRBV5-1; d_gene: -; j_gene: TRBJ2-4; abundance: -; CDR3nt: TGCGCCAGCAGTCCGGGGACGTCGGTAGCCAAAAACATTCAGTACTTC; CDR3aa: CASSPGTSVAKNIQYF
v_gene: TRBV29-1; d_gene: TRBD2; j_gene: TRBJ2-7; abundance: -; CDR3nt: TGCAGCGCTCGCGGGAGGGCCAGAAACGAGCAGTACTTC; CDR3aa: CSARGRARNEQYF
v_gene: TRBV19; d_gene: TRBD1; j_gene: TRBJ1-2; abundance: -; CDR3nt: TGTGCCAGTAGTCGGGCCAGGGGGCCGCCCGGCTACACCTTC; CDR3aa: CASSRARGPPGYTF
v_gene: TRBV5-1; d_gene: -; j_gene: TRBJ2-3; abundance: many; CDR3nt: TGCGCCAGCAGCTTGGCACAGAGCACAGATACGCAGTATTTT; CDR3aa: CASSLAQSTDTQYF
v_gene: TRBV6-1; d_gene: -; j_gene: TRBJ2-5; abundance: few; CDR3nt: TGTGCCAGTACGAGGGCAGCGGAGACCCAGTACTTC; CDR3aa: CASTRAAETQYF
v_gene: TRBV5-1; d_gene: TRBD1; j_gene: TRBJ2-7; abundance: -; CDR3nt: TGCGCCAGCAGCGGGGGACAGGGGGCGCACGAGCAGTACTTC; CDR3aa: CASSGGQGAHEQYF
v_gene: TRBV20-1; d_gene: -; j_gene: TRBJ2-7; abundance: few; CDR3nt: TGCAGTGCTAGTGGGGCCTACGAGCAGTACTTC; CDR3aa: CSASGAYEQYF
v_gene: TRBV25-1; d_gene: -; j_gene: TRBJ2-7; abundance: -; CDR3nt: TGTGCCAGCAAGGCTCCAGGCCCCTACGAGCAGTACTTC; CDR3aa: CASKAPGPYEQYF
v_gene: TRBV13; d_gene: TRBD2; j_gene: TRBJ2-7; abundance: -; CDR3nt: TGTGCCAGCAGCCGTTGGACTAGCGGGAACTACGAGCAGTACTTC; CDR3aa: CASSRWTSGNYEQYF
v_gene: TRBV5-6; d_gene: -; j_gene: TRBJ1-2; abundance: -; CDR3nt: TGTGCCAGCAGCTCCGGGACCGAGCCCTTTTGGGATGGCTACACCTTC; CDR3aa: CASSSGTEPFWDGYTF
v_gene: TRBV5-1; d_gene: TRBD1; j_gene: TRBJ2-5; abundance: many; CDR3nt: TGCGCCAGCAGCTTGGCAGGGGGCCGGGAGACCCAGTACTTC; CDR3aa: CASSLAGGRETQYF
v_gene: TRBV5-1; d_gene: -; j_gene: TRBJ2-1; abundance: -; CDR3nt: TGCGCCAGCAGCTTTGGTAGGACTACCGACTACAATGAGCAGTTCTTC; CDR3aa: CASSFGRTTDYNEQFF
v_gene: TRBV27; d_gene: TRBD2; j_gene: TRBJ2-1; abundance: few; CDR3nt: TGTGCCAGCAGTTTACGGGAGGTCTCCTACAATGAGCAGTTCTTC; CDR3aa: CASSLREVSYNEQFF
v_gene: TRBV20-1; d_gene: TRBD1; j_gene: TRBJ1-2; abundance: few; CDR3nt: TGCAGTGCTAACCGGGACAGGGAGTTGGGCTACACCTTC; CDR3aa: CSANRDRELGYTF
v_gene: TRBV12-3/TRBV12-4; d_gene: TRBD1; j_gene: TRBJ2-1; abundance: few; CDR3nt: TGTGCCAGCAGTGATCGGGACAGCTTTAATGAGCAGTTCTTC; CDR3aa: CASSDRDSFNEQFF
v_gene: TRBV11-2; d_gene: -; j_gene: TRBJ1-2; abundance: -; CDR3nt: TGTGCCAGCAGCTCAGAGGGGTGGCAGAAGTATGGCTACACCTTC; CDR3aa: CASSSEGWQKYGYTF
v_gene: TRBV7-9; d_gene: TRBD1; j_gene: TRBJ1-6; abundance: few; CDR3nt: TGTGCCAGCAGCTCCGGGACAGGCCACTCCTATAATTCACCCCTCCACTTT; CDR3aa: CASSSGTGHSYNSPLHF
v_gene: TRBV5-1; d_gene: TRBD2; j_gene: TRBJ2-1; abundance: -; CDR3nt: TGCGCCAGCAGCACTAGCGGGAACGGAGTCGATGAGCAGTTCTTC; CDR3aa: CASSTSGNGVDEQFF
v_gene: TRBV29-1; d_gene: TRBD1; j_gene: TRBJ1-1; abundance: few; CDR3nt: TGCAGCGTTGCGACAGGGGCAGCGAACACTGAAGCTTTCTTT; CDR3aa: CSVATGAANTEAFF
v_gene: TRBV29-1; d_gene: -; j_gene: TRBJ1-5; abundance: -; CDR3nt: TGCAGCGTTGGGAATAGCAATCAGCCCCAGCATTTT; CDR3aa: CSVGNSNQPQHF
v_gene: TRBV10-3; d_gene: -; j_gene: TRBJ1-1; abundance: few; CDR3nt: TGTGCCATCAGTGCCATCCTGACAGCCGAAGCTTTCTTT; CDR3aa: CAISAILTAEAFF
v_gene: TRBV5-1; d_gene: TRBD2; j_gene: TRBJ2-3; abundance: -; CDR3nt: TGCGCCAGCAGCCTGACTAGCGGGAAGGGTACGCAGTATTTT; CDR3aa: CASSLTSGKGTQYF
v_gene: TRBV28; d_gene: -; j_gene: TRBJ2-7; abundance: -; CDR3nt: TGTGCCAGCAGTTATCGGACAGGACTACTCCTAAAGCAGTACTTC; CDR3aa: CASSYRTGLLLKQYF
v_gene: TRBV5-1; d_gene: TRBD2; j_gene: TRBJ2-7; abundance: few; CDR3nt: TGCGCCAGCAGCGCGTCTAGCGGGAAGACCTACGAGCAGTACTTC; CDR3aa: CASSASSGKTYEQYF
v_gene: TRBV27; d_gene: TRBD2; j_gene: TRBJ2-1; abundance: few; CDR3nt: TGTGCCAGCAGTCTCACAGGACTAGCGGCTTATCTGGACAATGAGCAGTTCTTC; CDR3aa: CASSLTGLAAYLDNEQFF
v_gene: TRBV7-2; d_gene: TRBD1; j_gene: TRBJ1-1; abundance: few; CDR3nt: TGTGCCAGCAGCTTAGAAGGGGGCTTGACTGAAGCTTTCTTT; CDR3aa: CASSLEGGLTEAFF
v_gene: TRBV29-1; d_gene: TRBD1; j_gene: TRBJ2-7; abundance: few; CDR3nt: TGCAGCGTTCAGGGGGAGTACTACGAGCAGTACTTC; CDR3aa: CSVQGEYYEQYF
v_gene: TRBV6-1; d_gene: TRBD2; j_gene: TRBJ2-1; abundance: -; CDR3nt: TGTGCCAGCAGAACGACTAGCGGATACAATGAGCAGTTCTTC; CDR3aa: CASRTTSGYNEQFF
v_gene: TRBV12-3/TRBV12-4; d_gene: -; j_gene: TRBJ1-4; abundance: -; CDR3nt: TGTGCCAGCAGTTTCCTCGGGGCGTCGCTGTTTTTT; CDR3aa: CASSFLGASLFF
v_gene: TRBV7-9; d_gene: -; j_gene: TRBJ2-7; abundance: few; CDR3nt: TGTGCCAGCAGCTTAGCATCCTCGGCACCCTACGAGCAGTACTTC; CDR3aa: CASSLASSAPYEQYF
v_gene: TRBV20-1; d_gene: -; j_gene: TRBJ2-5; abundance: -; CDR3nt: TGCAGTGCTAGCGAATTATATGAGACCCAGTACTTC; CDR3aa: CSASELYETQYF
v_gene: TRBV27; d_gene: -; j_gene: TRBJ1-1; abundance: -; CDR3nt: TGTGCCAGCAGTTTATCGGGCGGCGGGGGTCGAGCTTTCTTT; CDR3aa: CASSLSGGGGRAFF
v_gene: TRBV15; d_gene: -; j_gene: TRBJ2-5; abundance: few; CDR3nt: TGTGCCACCAGCAGAGTGGCAGAGACCCAGTACTTC; CDR3aa: CATSRVAETQYF
v_gene: TRBV6-1; d_gene: -; j_gene: TRBJ1-5; abundance: -; CDR3nt: TGTGCCAGCAGTGAAGGTCTCAATCAGCCCCAGCATTTT; CDR3aa: CASSEGLNQPQHF
v_gene: TRBV12-3/TRBV12-4; d_gene: -; j_gene: TRBJ2-7; abundance: few; CDR3nt: TGTGCCAGCAGGAGGCCCCCCTACGAGCAGTACTTC; CDR3aa: CASRRPPYEQYF
v_gene: TRBV20-1; d_gene: -; j_gene: TRBJ2-1; abundance: -; CDR3nt: TGCAGTGCTAGATTCAGAGCGGGTTACAATGAGCAGTTCTTC; CDR3aa: CSARFRAGYNEQFF
v_gene: TRBV3-1; d_gene: -; j_gene: TRBJ2-1; abundance: -; CDR3nt: TGTGCCAGCAGTTTGGGGGTTAGGAGCTCCGGGACCTTAGGGAGTGAGCAGTTCTTC; CDR3aa: CASSLGVRSSGTLGSEQFF